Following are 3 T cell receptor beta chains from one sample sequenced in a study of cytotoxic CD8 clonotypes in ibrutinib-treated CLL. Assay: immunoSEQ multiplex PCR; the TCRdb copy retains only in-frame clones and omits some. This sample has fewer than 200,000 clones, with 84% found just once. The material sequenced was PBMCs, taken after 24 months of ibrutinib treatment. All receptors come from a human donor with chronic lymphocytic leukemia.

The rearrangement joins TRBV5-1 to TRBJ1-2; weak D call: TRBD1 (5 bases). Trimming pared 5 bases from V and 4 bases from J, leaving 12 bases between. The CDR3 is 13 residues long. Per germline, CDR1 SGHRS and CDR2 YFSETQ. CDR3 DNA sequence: TGCGCCAGCAGTCCCCCAGGGTCCTATGGCTACACCTTC. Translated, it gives CASSPPGSYGYTF. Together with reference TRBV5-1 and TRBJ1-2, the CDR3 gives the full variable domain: KAGVTQTPRYLIKTRGQQVTLSCSPISGHRSVSWYQQTPGQGLQFLFEYFSETQRNKGNFPGRFSGRQFSNSRSEMNVSTLELGDSALYLCASSPPGSYGYTFGSGTRLTVV.

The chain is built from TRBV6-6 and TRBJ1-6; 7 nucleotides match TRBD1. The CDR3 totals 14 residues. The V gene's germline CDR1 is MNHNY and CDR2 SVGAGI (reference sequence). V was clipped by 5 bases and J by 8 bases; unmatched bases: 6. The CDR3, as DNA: TGTGCCAGCAGTCCCAGGGGGATGGATTCACCCCTCCACTTT. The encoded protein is CASSPRGMDSPLHF.

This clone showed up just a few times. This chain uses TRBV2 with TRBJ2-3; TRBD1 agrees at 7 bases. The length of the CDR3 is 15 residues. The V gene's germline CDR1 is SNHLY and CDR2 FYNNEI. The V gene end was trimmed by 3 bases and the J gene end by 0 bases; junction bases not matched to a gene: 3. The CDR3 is CASSEGTASTDTQYF. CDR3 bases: TGTGCCAGCAGTGAGGGGACAGCTAGCACAGATACGCAGTATTTT.